These 3 T cell receptor beta chains were all obtained from the same sample, sequenced in a study of T cell responses to AZD1222 COVID-19 vaccine. TCRdb's copy holds only in-frame clones and misses some; the assay was immunoSEQ multiplex PCR. Among some 200,000 clones, roughly 88% were seen once, and the ten largest hold 0.75% to 1%. Sequenced here: peripheral blood, sampled on day 0 of AZD1222 vaccination. These receptor sequences come from an adult in good health.

This chain joins TRBV6-1 and TRBJ1-2; 8 bases match TRBD1. Trimming took 2 bases from V and 2 from J; bases not matched to a gene: 1. The germline gives CDR1 MNHNS, CDR2 SASEGT. The CDR3 spans 14 residues. In DNA form, the CDR3 reads TGTGCCAGCAGTGAACAGGGGGCGAACTATGGCTACACCTTC. Translated: CASSEQGANYGYTF.

Remarks on this clone: The germline gene is not matched at one end of the junction; a read error may be the cause. The J gene is TRBJ1-1, the V gene TRBV4-3; no clear D gene. CDR1 is LGHNA and CDR2 is YSLEER in the germline V gene. This CDR3 has 13 amino acids. CDR3 DNA: TGCGCCAGCAGCGAAGATACCCAGTCTGAAGCTTTCTTT. It specifies CASSEDTQSEAFF.

The J gene is TRBJ2-3, the V gene TRBV9, with 13 bases fitting TRBD2. Germline lookup yields CDR1 SGDLS and CDR2 YYNGEE. The CDR3 length is 15 residues. J was trimmed by 8 bases and V by 2 bases; bases with no gene match: 5. Here the CDR3 DNA reads TGTGCCAGCAGCGTGGTAGGGACTAGCGGGACTACGCAGTATTTT. Protein: CASSVVGTSGTTQYF.